This note documents a single TCR beta chain sequence. The record originates from a study of blood T cell repertoires in COVID-19. The CDR3 spans 15 residues. From germline, CDR1 is SEHNR and CDR2 FQNEAQ (reference sequence). Trimming cost V 3 bases and J 4 bases; bases outside gene matches: 7. Assay: immunoSEQ multiplex PCR; the TCRdb copy retains only in-frame clones and omits some. The sample consists of about 200,000 clones, 88% of them appearing once. This chain joins TRBV7-9 and TRBJ2-5, with 8 bases lining up with TRBD2. Sequencing was performed on peripheral blood. This clonotype was sampled from a man aged 35-49 years with active or convalescent COVID-19. The CDR3 DNA reads TGTGCCAGCAGCTTCCAAGCGGGAGTAGTAGAGACCCAGTACTTC. It encodes CASSFQAGVVETQYF.